A single sample gave rise to the 25 T cell receptor beta chains below, sequenced in a study of cytomegalovirus exposure and HLA in healthy donors. Using immunoSEQ multiplex PCR, the repertoire was profiled, and TCRdb retains in-frame clones only, with some absent. The sample holds some 150,000 clones, around nine tenths seen once. Sequencing was carried out using PBMCs. All receptors derive from a woman aged 25-40 years in good health and CMV-seronegative.

V and J are TRBV4-1 and TRBJ2-7; a weak D match, TRBD1 (6 bases). The germline V gene encodes CDR1 MGHRA and CDR2 YSYEKL. CDR3 size: 15 residues. The V end was cut by 0 bases, the J end by 0 bases, with 9 bases between. The CDR3 is CASSQEGHSSYEQYF. In DNA form, the CDR3 reads TGCGCCAGCAGCCAAGAGGGACACAGCTCCTACGAGCAGTACTTC.

This sequence joins TRBV5-1 and TRBJ2-1; 9 nucleotides agree with TRBD2. The CDR3 is made up of 17 amino acids. Per the germline V gene, CDR1 is SGHRS and CDR2 is YFSETQ. V trimming: 1 base; J trimming: 4 bases; junction bases outside the gene matches: 9. CDR3 coding DNA: TGCGCCAGCAGCTTGATAGGGGGCGGGGGGGTTTACAATGAGCAGTTCTTC. Its protein product is CASSLIGGGGVYNEQFF. Variable domain in full (rest from reference TRBV5-1 and TRBJ2-1): KAGVTQTPRYLIKTRGQQVTLSCSPISGHRSVSWYQQTPGQGLQFLFEYFSETQRNKGNFPGRFSGRQFSNSRSEMNVSTLELGDSALYLCASSLIGGGGVYNEQFFGPGTRLTVL.

This sequence joins TRBV2 and TRBJ1-5; 9 bases line up with TRBD1. V trimming: 6 bases; J trimming: 4 bases; junction bases outside the gene matches: 13. This CDR3 spans 17 amino acids. The germline CDR1 and CDR2 sequences are SNHLY and FYNNEI. Here the CDR3 reads CASRPGMGQGLNQPQHF. CDR3 DNA sequence: TGTGCCAGCAGGCCCGGAATGGGACAGGGTCTAAATCAGCCCCAGCATTTT.

The chain combines TRBV5-4 with TRBJ1-2, with 8 bases matching TRBD1. CDR3 length equals 17 residues. Germline V gene data show CDR1 as SGHNT and CDR2 as YYREEE (reference sequence). The V segment lost 4 bases and the J segment 1 base; nucleotides outside the gene matches: 12. CDR3 bases: TGTGCCAGCAGCAAGGACAGGGCCCTCGGGGGTAACTATGGCTACACCTTC. It yields the protein CASSKDRALGGNYGYTF.

This chain uses TRBV18 with TRBJ1-1; D is ambiguous. The CDR3 is 13 amino acids. V was pared by 3 bases and J by 1 base, with 6 bases between. Germline CDR1 is KGHSH and CDR2 is LQKENI. CDR3 coding DNA: TGTGCCAGCTCACCGCAGGAGAACACTGAAGCTTTCTTT. Amino acid sequence: CASSPQENTEAFF.

The gene calls are TRBV19 and TRBJ1-2, with TRBD1 identical over 7 bases. V was clipped by 4 bases and J by 5 bases; unmatched bases: 10. Germline V lookup: CDR1 LNHDA, CDR2 SQIVND (reference sequence). The CDR3 is made up of 15 amino acids. CDR3 nucleotides: TGTGCCAGTAGTAGTCGACAGGGCCTCTCGTATGGCTACACCTTC. It translates to CASSSRQGLSYGYTF.

The chain carries TRBV29-1 and TRBJ1-6; no reliable D call. The CDR3 length is 11 residues. The V and J ends lost 3 bases and 9 bases respectively, with 6 bases between them. From germline, CDR1 is SQVTM and CDR2 ANQGSEA. The CDR3 DNA is TGCAGCGTTGATCCGTGTTCACCCCTCCACTTT. Its translation: CSVDPCSPLHF.

The chain links TRBV13 to TRBJ2-1; 11 nucleotides match TRBD2. Germline CDR1 PRHDT, CDR2 FYEKMQ (reference sequence). CDR3 length: 15 amino acids. Trimming took 3 bases from V and 5 from J; bases not matched to a gene: 3. The CDR3 region is CASSFLAGGNNEQFF. The CDR3 nucleotides are TGTGCCAGCAGCTTTCTAGCGGGGGGAAACAATGAGCAGTTCTTC.

The V call is TRBV30, the J call TRBJ2-1; D is perhaps TRBD2 (6 bases). Germline V CDR1 and CDR2: GTSNPN, SVGIG (reference sequence). The CDR3 sequence is 12 residues long. Trimming removed 7 bases at V and 5 bases at J, with 12 bases between. The CDR3 sequence is CASGTFHNEQFF. The DNA of the CDR3 is TGTGCCTCAGGGACTTTCCACAATGAGCAGTTCTTC.

The chain carries TRBV5-6 and TRBJ1-1, with D tentatively TRBD1 (6 bases). The CDR3 sequence is 15 residues long. The germline CDR1 and CDR2 sequences are SGHDT and YYEEEE. V was clipped by 1 base and J by 5 bases, with 15 bases between them. The CDR3 nucleotides read TGTGCCAGCAGCTTGAGAGGACAGAGGCTTACTGAAGCTTTCTTT. It encodes CASSLRGQRLTEAFF.

The chain has TRBV7-6 and TRBJ1-6, with a possible D match to TRBD1 (5 bases). The V gene's germline CDR1 is SGHVS and CDR2 FNYEAQ. Trimming stripped 1 base from V and 5 bases from J, with 12 bases between. The CDR3 is 16 residues long. The DNA for the CDR3 is TGTGCCAGCAGCTTAGGGGGGGGTCGCGATAATTCACCCCTCCACTTT. As protein: CASSLGGGRDNSPLHF.

The rearrangement uses TRBV7-2 and TRBJ1-2, with D perhaps TRBD1 (5 bases). The V end was cut by 1 base, the J end by 2 bases, with 5 bases between. Germline lookup yields CDR1 SGHTA and CDR2 FQGNSA. This CDR3 region has 13 residues. The DNA for the CDR3 is TGTGCCAGCAGCTTAGGACAGAACTATGGCTACACCTTC. It yields the protein CASSLGQNYGYTF. Combining the CDR3 with reference TRBV7-2 and TRBJ1-2 gives the whole variable domain GAGVSQSPSNKVTEKGKDVELRCDPISGHTALYWYRQSLGQGLEFLIYFQGNSAPDKSGLPSDRFSAERTGGSVSTLTIQRTQQEDSAVYLCASSLGQNYGYTFGSGTRLTVV.

The rearrangement links TRBV4-1 to TRBJ1-5; the match to TRBD1 covers 10 bases. This CDR3 has 15 residues. V lost 5 bases, J lost 5 bases, and 6 bases stayed unmatched. Per germline, CDR1 MGHRA and CDR2 YSYEKL. CDR3 sequence: CASSLTGGLDQPQHF. CDR3 bases: TGCGCCAGCAGCTTGACAGGGGGCCTGGATCAGCCCCAGCATTTT.

This clone was counted between two and nine times. The chain joins TRBV7-2 to TRBJ1-1; D is undetermined. The CDR3 totals 12 residues. In germline, CDR1 is SGHTA, CDR2 FQGNSA. Trimming took off 5 bases at V and 10 bases at J, with 14 bases between the two ends. CDR3 sequence (DNA): TGTGCCAGCAGCCAGGACTCGAATCGAGCTTTCTTT. Its protein product is CASSQDSNRAFF.

This chain links TRBV6-1 with TRBJ1-5, with 7 bases matching TRBD1. Germline V gives CDR1 MNHNS, CDR2 SASEGT. V gave up 7 bases and J gave up 2 bases; unmatched junction bases: 5. The CDR3 contains 14 residues. The DNA of the CDR3 is TGTGCCAGCAATTACAGGGGAGGCAATCAGCCCCAGCATTTT. Its translation is CASNYRGGNQPQHF.

The genes are TRBV15 and TRBJ1-3; no reliable D call. V was trimmed by 0 bases and J by 1 base, leaving 16 bases between them. The CDR3 loop spans 18 amino acids. Germline loops: CDR1 LNHNV, CDR2 YYDKDF (reference sequence). Here the CDR3 DNA reads TGTGCCACCAGCAGAGATCATAGCAGCCTATCGTCTGGAAACACCATATATTTT. This codes for CATSRDHSSLSSGNTIYF.

The chain is built from TRBV19 and TRBJ1-5, with D unclear. The CDR3 has 15 amino acids. The V end lost 6 bases, the J end lost 0 bases, and 12 bases lay between the germline ends. Per the germline V gene, CDR1 is LNHDA and CDR2 is SQIVND (reference sequence). The CDR3 DNA sequence: TGTGCCAGTAGAGCAAGTCCTTCTAGCAATCAGCCCCAGCATTTT. It codes for CASRASPSSNQPQHF.

This clone was seen only a few times. This same CDR3 is encoded by further DNA sequences in the sample. This sequence joins TRBV6-1 and TRBJ2-7; D not resolved. The V gene's germline CDR1 is MNHNS and CDR2 SASEGT. The CDR3 is 10 residues long. The V gene lost 8 bases and the J gene lost 3 bases, with 5 bases spanning the gap. The CDR3 DNA reads TGTGCCAGCTCCTACTACGAGCAGTACTTC. Its translation: CASSYYEQYF.

This rearrangement joins TRBV19 to TRBJ2-5, with TRBD2 as a possible D gene (7 bases). Germline-derived CDR1 and CDR2 are LNHDA and SQIVND (reference sequence). CDR3 length equals 15 residues. The ends were cut back, 1 base at V and 9 bases at J, with 18 bases in the middle. In DNA, the CDR3 is TGTGCCAGTAGTATAGGTGGGGGGGGCACGGAGGCCCAGTACTTC. This translates into CASSIGGGGTEAQYF.

The chain combines TRBV18 with TRBJ1-1; 7 bases match TRBD1. Germline-derived CDR1 and CDR2 are KGHSH and LQKENI. The CDR3 length is 13 residues. The V gene end was trimmed by 4 bases and the J gene end by 2 bases; junction bases not matched to a gene: 1. The CDR3 DNA reads TGTGCCAGCTCACGACAGGGTAACACTGAAGCTTTCTTT. Translating it yields CASSRQGNTEAFF. The complete variable domain, with remaining parts taken from reference TRBV18 and TRBJ1-1, reads NAGVMQNPRHLVRRRGQEARLRCSPMKGHSHVYWYRQLPEEGLKFMVYLQKENIIDESGMPKERFSAEFPKEGPSILRIQQVVRGDSAAYFCASSRQGNTEAFFGQGTRLTVV.

This chain joins TRBV30 and TRBJ2-7, with 8 bases identical to TRBD2. Germline CDR1 reads GTSNPN; CDR2 reads SVGIG (reference sequence). This CDR3 region has 12 residues. V trimming: 6 bases; J trimming: 0 bases; junction bases outside the gene matches: 1. The CDR3 DNA sequence: TGTGCCTGCGGGGGGGCCTCCTACGAGCAGTACTTC. It specifies CACGGASYEQYF.

The CDR3 sequence: CASSEQGANQPQHF. The CDR3 DNA follows: TGCGCCAGCAGCGAGCAGGGGGCGAATCAGCCCCAGCATTTT. The V and J genes are TRBV5-1 and TRBJ1-5; 8 bases map to TRBD1. V was pared by 4 bases and J by 4 bases, with 4 bases of the junction left unmatched. Per the germline V gene, CDR1 is SGHRS and CDR2 is YFSETQ. The CDR3 has 14 amino acids.

CDR3 DNA sequence: TGTGCCTGGAGTGTAGGGACAGTCGGTGAAAAACTGTTTTTT. Translated, it gives CAWSVGTVGEKLFF. This chain connects TRBV30 to TRBJ1-4, with 7 nucleotides matching TRBD1. In germline, CDR1 is GTSNPN, CDR2 SVGIG (reference sequence). CDR3 size: 14 residues. J lost 7 bases, V lost 0 bases, and 5 bases had no gene match.

V gene TRBV18 combines with J gene TRBJ2-3; 8 nucleotides match TRBD2. The CDR3 has 16 amino acids. Germline V gene sequence: CDR1 KGHSH, CDR2 LQKENI. V lost 1 base to trimming and J lost 2 bases; unmatched junction nucleotides: 5. CDR3 coding DNA: TGTGCCAGCTCACCACGGAGCGGGGGTCTCACAGATACGCAGTATTTT. Translating it yields CASSPRSGGLTDTQYF.

The chain uses TRBV27 and TRBJ2-3; no definite D call. The V end lost 5 bases, the J end lost 4 bases, and 13 bases lay between the germline ends. CDR3 length: 14 amino acids. CDR1 MNHEY and CDR2 SMNVEV come from the germline V gene (reference sequence). CDR3 sequence (DNA): TGTGCCAGCAGTCTAGACGCGGTTTCAGATACGCAGTATTTT. It translates to CASSLDAVSDTQYF.